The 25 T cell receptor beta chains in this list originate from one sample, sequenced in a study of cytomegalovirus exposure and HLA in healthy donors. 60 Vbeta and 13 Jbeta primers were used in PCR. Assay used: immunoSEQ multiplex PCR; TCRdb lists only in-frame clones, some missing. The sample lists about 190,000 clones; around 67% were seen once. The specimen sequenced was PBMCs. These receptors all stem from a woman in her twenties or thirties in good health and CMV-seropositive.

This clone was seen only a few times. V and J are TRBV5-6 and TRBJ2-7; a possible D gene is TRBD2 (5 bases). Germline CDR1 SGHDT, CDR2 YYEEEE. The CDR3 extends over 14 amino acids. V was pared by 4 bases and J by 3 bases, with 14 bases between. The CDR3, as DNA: TGTGCCAGCAGCCTCAAGTGGCGGGTCTACGAGCAGTACTTC. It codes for CASSLKWRVYEQYF.

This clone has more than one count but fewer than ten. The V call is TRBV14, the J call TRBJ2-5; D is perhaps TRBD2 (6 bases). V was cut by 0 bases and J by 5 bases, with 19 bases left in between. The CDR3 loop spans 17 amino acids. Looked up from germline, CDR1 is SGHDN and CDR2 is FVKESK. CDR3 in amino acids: CASSQEVRPRAGETQYF. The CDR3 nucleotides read TGTGCCAGCAGCCAAGAAGTGCGGCCCAGGGCGGGGGAGACCCAGTACTTC.

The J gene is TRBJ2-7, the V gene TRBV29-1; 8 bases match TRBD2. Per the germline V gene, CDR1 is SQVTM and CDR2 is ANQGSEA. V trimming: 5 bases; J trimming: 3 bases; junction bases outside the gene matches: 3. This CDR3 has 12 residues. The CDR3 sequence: CSVSGSFYEQYF. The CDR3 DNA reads TGCAGCGTTAGCGGGAGTTTCTACGAGCAGTACTTC.

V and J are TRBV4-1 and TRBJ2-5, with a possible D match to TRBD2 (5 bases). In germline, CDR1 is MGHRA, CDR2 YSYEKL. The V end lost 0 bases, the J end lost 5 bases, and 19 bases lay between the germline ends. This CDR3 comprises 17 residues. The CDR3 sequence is CASSQDPPDTWRETQYF. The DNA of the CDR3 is TGCGCCAGCAGCCAAGATCCCCCTGACACATGGAGGGAGACCCAGTACTTC.

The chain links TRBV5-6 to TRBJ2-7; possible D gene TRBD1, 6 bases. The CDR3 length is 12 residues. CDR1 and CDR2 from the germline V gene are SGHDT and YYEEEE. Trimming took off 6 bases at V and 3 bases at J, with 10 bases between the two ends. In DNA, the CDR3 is TGTGCCAGCACCGAGGGGGACTACGAGCAGTACTTC. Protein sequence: CASTEGDYEQYF.

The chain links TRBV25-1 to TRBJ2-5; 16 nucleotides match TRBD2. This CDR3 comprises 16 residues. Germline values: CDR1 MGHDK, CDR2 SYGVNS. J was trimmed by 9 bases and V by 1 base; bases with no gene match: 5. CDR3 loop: CASSEWRGLAGGAQYF. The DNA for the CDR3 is TGTGCCAGCAGTGAATGGAGGGGACTAGCGGGGGGGGCCCAGTACTTC.

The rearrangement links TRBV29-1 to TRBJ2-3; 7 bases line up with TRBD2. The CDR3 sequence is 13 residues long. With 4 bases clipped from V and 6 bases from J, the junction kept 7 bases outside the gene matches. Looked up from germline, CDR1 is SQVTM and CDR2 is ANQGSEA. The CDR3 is CSVVGGLRDTQYF. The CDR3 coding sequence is TGCAGCGTTGTCGGGGGGTTGCGCGATACGCAGTATTTT.

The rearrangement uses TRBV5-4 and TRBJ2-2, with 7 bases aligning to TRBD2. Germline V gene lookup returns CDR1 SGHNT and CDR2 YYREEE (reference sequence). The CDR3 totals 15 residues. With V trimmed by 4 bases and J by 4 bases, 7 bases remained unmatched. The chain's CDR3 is CASSPIAGVTGELFF. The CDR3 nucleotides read TGTGCCAGCAGCCCAATAGCGGGCGTCACCGGGGAGCTGTTTTTT.

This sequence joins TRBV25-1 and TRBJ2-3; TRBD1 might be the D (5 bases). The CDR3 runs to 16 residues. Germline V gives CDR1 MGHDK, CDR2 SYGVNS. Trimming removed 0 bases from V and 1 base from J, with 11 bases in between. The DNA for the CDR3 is TGTGCCAGCAGTGAATATTCAGCAGGGCGCACAGATACGCAGTATTTT. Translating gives CASSEYSAGRTDTQYF.

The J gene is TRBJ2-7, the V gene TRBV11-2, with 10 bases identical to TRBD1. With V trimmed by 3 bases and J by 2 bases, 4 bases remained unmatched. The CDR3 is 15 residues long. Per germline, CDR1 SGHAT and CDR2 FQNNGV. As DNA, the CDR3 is TGTGCCAGCAGCTTTCGGACAGGGGGAGCCTACGAGCAGTACTTC. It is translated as CASSFRTGGAYEQYF.

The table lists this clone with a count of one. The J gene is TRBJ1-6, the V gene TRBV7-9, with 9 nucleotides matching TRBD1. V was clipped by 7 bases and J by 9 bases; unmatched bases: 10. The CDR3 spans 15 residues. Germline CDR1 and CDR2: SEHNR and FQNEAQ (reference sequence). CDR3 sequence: CASNQGDRDTSPLHF. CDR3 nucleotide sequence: TGTGCCAGCAACCAGGGGGACAGGGATACTTCACCCCTCCACTTT.

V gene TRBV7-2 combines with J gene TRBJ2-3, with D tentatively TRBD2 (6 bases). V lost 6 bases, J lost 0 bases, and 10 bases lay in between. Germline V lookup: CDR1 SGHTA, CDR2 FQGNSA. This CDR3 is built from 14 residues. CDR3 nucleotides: TGTGCCAGCAGGTATAGCGGAAGCACAGATACGCAGTATTTT. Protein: CASRYSGSTDTQYF. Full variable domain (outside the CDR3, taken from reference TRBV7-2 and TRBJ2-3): GAGVSQSPSNKVTEKGKDVELRCDPISGHTALYWYRQSLGQGLEFLIYFQGNSAPDKSGLPSDRFSAERTGGSVSTLTIQRTQQEDSAVYLCASRYSGSTDTQYFGPGTRLTVL.

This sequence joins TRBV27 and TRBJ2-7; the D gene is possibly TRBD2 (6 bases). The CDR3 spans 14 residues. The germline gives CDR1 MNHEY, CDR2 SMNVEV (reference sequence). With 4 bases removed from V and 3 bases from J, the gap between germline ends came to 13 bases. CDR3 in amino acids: CASSSGTGHYEQYF. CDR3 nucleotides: TGTGCCAGCAGTTCCGGGACTGGTCACTACGAGCAGTACTTC.

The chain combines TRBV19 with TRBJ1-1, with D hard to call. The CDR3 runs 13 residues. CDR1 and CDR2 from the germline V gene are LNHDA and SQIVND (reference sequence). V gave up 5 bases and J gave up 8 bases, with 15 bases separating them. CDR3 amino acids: CASSESGFGEAFF. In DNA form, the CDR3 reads TGTGCCAGTAGTGAATCCGGGTTCGGAGAAGCTTTCTTT.

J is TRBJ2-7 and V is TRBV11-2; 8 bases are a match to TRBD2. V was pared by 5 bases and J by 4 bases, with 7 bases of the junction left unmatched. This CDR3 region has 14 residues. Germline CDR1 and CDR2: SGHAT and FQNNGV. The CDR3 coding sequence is TGTGCCAGCAGCCCTAGCGGGCCACTTTACGAGCAGTACTTC. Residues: CASSPSGPLYEQYF.

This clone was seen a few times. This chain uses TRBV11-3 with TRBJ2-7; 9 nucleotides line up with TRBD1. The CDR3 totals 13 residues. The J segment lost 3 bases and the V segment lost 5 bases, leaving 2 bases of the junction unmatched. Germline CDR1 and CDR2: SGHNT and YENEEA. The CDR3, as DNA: TGTGCCAGCAGCCAGACAGGGGGCTACGAGCAGTACTTC. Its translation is CASSQTGGYEQYF.

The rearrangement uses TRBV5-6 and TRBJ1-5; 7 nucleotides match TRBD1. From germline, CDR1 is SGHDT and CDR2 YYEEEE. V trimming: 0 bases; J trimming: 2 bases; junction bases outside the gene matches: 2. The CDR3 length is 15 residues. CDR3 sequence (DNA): TGTGCCAGCAGCTTGGAGGGGGCCGGCAATCAGCCCCAGCATTTT. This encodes CASSLEGAGNQPQHF.

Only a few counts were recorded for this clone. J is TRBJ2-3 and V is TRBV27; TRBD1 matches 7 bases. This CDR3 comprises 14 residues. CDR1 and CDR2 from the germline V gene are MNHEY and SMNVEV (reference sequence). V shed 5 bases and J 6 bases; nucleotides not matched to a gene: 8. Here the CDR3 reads CASSALQGKDTQYF. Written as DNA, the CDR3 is TGTGCCAGCAGTGCCTTACAGGGGAAGGATACGCAGTATTTT.

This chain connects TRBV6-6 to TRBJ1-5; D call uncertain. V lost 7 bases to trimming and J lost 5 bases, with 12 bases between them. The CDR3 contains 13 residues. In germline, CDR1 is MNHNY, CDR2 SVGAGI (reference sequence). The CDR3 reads CASTAEPYQPQHF. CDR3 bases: TGTGCCAGCACAGCGGAGCCCTATCAGCCCCAGCATTTT.

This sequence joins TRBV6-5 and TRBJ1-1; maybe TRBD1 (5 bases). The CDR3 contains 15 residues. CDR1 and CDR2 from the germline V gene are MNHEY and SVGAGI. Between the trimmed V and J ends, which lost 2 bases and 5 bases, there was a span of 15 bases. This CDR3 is CASSYLIDSGTEAFF. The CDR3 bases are TGTGCCAGCAGTTACCTTATCGACAGTGGTACTGAAGCTTTCTTT.

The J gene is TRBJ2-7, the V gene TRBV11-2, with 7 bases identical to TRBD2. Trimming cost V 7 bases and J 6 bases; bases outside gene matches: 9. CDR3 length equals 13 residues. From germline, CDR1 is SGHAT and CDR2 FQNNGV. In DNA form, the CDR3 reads TGTGCCAGCATAGGAGGGAGGGCCGGCGAGCAGTACTTC. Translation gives CASIGGRAGEQYF.

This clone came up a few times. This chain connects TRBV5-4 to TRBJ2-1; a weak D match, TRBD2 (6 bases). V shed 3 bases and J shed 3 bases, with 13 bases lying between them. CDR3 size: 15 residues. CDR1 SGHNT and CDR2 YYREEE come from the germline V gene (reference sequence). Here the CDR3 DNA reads TGTGCCAGCAGCTCCAATAGCGGATTCTACAATGAGCAGTTCTTC. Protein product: CASSSNSGFYNEQFF.

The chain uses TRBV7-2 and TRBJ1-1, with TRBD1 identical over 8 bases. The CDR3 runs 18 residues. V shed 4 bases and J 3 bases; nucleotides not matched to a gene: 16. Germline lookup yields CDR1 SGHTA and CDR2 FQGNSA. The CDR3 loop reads CASSYAGVTGVGDTEAFF. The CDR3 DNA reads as TGTGCCAGCAGCTACGCCGGAGTGACAGGGGTGGGAGACACTGAAGCTTTCTTT. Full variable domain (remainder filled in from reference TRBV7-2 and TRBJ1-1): GAGVSQSPSNKVTEKGKDVELRCDPISGHTALYWYRQSLGQGLEFLIYFQGNSAPDKSGLPSDRFSAERTGGSVSTLTIQRTQQEDSAVYLCASSYAGVTGVGDTEAFFGQGTRLTVV.

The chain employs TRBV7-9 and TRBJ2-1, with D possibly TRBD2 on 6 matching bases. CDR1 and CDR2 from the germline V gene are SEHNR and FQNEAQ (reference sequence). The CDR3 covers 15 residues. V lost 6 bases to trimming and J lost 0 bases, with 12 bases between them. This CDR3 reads CASRLTSSSYNEQFF. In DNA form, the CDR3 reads TGTGCCAGCAGACTAACTAGCAGCTCCTACAATGAGCAGTTCTTC.

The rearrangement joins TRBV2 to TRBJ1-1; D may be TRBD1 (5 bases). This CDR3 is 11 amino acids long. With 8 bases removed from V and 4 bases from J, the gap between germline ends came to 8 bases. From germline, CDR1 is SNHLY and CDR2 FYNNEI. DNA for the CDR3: TGTGCCAGCCGGGGGGGCACTGAAGCTTTCTTT. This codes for CASRGGTEAFF.